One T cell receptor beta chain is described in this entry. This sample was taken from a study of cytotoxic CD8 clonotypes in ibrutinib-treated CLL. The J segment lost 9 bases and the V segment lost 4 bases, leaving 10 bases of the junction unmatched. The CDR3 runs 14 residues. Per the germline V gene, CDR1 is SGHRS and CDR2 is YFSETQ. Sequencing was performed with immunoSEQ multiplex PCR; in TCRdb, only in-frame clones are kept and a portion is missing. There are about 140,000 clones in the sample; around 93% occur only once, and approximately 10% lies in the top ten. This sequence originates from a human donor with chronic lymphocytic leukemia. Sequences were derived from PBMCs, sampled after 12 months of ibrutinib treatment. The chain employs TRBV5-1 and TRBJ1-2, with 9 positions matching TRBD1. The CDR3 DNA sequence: TGCGCCAGCAGCCCCGGACAGGGGAGGAGTAGCTACACCTTC. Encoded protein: CASSPGQGRSSYTF.